Listed here are 4 T cell receptor beta chains from one sample, sequenced in a study of blood T cell repertoires in COVID-19 (TCRdb year 2020). The library was made by the immunoSEQ multiplex PCR assay. Sourced from immuneACCESS, this table was stored by TCRdb with only in-frame sequences that have V and J called. A share of the clones is absent; for the studies checked, an unresolved V gene accounts for under half, and the remainder has no known explanation. Recorded for this sample are about 78,000 clones; more than 60% of them occurred a single time. The top ten clones comprise over 9.5% of the sample. The sequencing input was peripheral blood. The source is a human donor in a cohort sampled during active COVID-19.

CDR3 loop: CATGSQPQHF. DNA of the CDR3: TGTGCCACAGGAAGTCAGCCCCAGCATTTT. The genes are TRBV2 and TRBJ1-5; no definite D call. The V gene lost 10 bases and the J gene lost 6 bases, with 7 bases spanning the gap. This CDR3 contains 10 residues. In germline, CDR1 is SNHLY, CDR2 FYNNEI.

The chain uses TRBV5-4 and TRBJ1-1, with 9 bases matching TRBD1. Germline values: CDR1 SGHNT, CDR2 YYREEE (reference sequence). The CDR3 runs 13 residues. V lost 5 bases, J lost 11 bases, and 10 bases stayed unmatched. In nucleotides, the CDR3 is TGTGCCAGCAGTCACGGACAGGGGAGGGTCGCTTTCTTT. Translating it yields CASSHGQGRVAFF.

The J gene is TRBJ1-2, the V gene TRBV5-1; 12 bases match TRBD1. Germline CDR1 reads SGHRS; CDR2 reads YFSETQ. The CDR3 length is 17 residues. Trimming took 4 bases from V and 3 from J; bases not matched to a gene: 10. CDR3 amino acids: CASSPGQGAGNYYGYTF. CDR3 DNA: TGCGCCAGCAGCCCGGGACAGGGGGCGGGTAACTACTATGGCTACACCTTC.

This sequence joins TRBV4-1 and TRBJ2-7, with 7 nucleotides matching TRBD1. Per the germline V gene, CDR1 is MGHRA and CDR2 is YSYEKL. V lost 0 bases and J lost 12; bases outside the gene matches: 11. CDR3 size: 14 residues. CDR3 coding DNA: TGCGCCAGCAGCCAAGATGTGGACAGGACCTTAGTGTACTTC. Its translation is CASSQDVDRTLVYF.